This passage covers 13 T cell receptor beta chains from one sample sequenced in a study of blood T cell repertoires in COVID-19. TCRdb keeps only in-frame clones here, not all; method: immunoSEQ multiplex PCR. The sample has approximately 300,000 clones; roughly nine tenths are singletons. The specimen was PBMCs or T cells enriched from blood (not recorded which). Receptors were obtained from a man aged 60-69 years who had recovered from COVID-19.

This sequence joins TRBV30 and TRBJ1-4; D is uncertain. CDR1 and CDR2 from the germline V gene are GTSNPN and SVGIG (reference sequence). Trimming removed 0 bases at V and 0 bases at J, with 8 bases between. This CDR3 has 15 residues. CDR3: CAWSVPPATNEKLFF. CDR3 nucleotide sequence: TGTGCCTGGAGTGTACCCCCAGCAACTAATGAAAAACTGTTTTTT.

The chain uses TRBV7-2 and TRBJ1-2; D is undetermined. CDR3 length: 13 residues. Trimming took 0 bases from V and 0 from J, leaving 2 bases between them. Looked up from germline, CDR1 is SGHTA and CDR2 is FQGNSA. The CDR3 loop reads CASSLASNYGYTF. CDR3 nucleotide sequence: TGTGCCAGCAGCTTAGCCTCTAACTATGGCTACACCTTC.

J is TRBJ2-5 and V is TRBV11-1; a possible D gene is TRBD2 (5 bases). Germline V gives CDR1 SGHAT, CDR2 FQDESV (reference sequence). The CDR3 spans 13 residues. The CDR3 nucleotides read TGTGCGAGTTCTGGGGAGCCGGCAGAGACCCAGTACTTC. Protein sequence: CASSGEPAETQYF.

The chain combines TRBV5-1 with TRBJ2-4; 13 bases fit TRBD2. CDR3 size: 17 residues. V lost 0 bases and J lost 7; bases outside the gene matches: 7. Germline V gene data show CDR1 as SGHRS and CDR2 as YFSETQ. The CDR3 DNA is TGCGCCAGCAGCTTGGCTCCGGGACTAGCGGGACTGAACATTCAGTACTTC. Translation: CASSLAPGLAGLNIQYF. The full variable domain, rest sourced from reference TRBV5-1 and TRBJ2-4, is KAGVTQTPRYLIKTRGQQVTLSCSPISGHRSVSWYQQTPGQGLQFLFEYFSETQRNKGNFPGRFSGRQFSNSRSEMNVSTLELGDSALYLCASSLAPGLAGLNIQYFGAGTRLSVL.

This chain joins TRBV5-1 and TRBJ1-6; D remains unclear. Trimming pared 0 bases from V and 7 bases from J, leaving 11 bases between. This CDR3 spans 15 amino acids. CDR1 is SGHRS, CDR2 YFSETQ, per germline. The CDR3 here is CASSLGAGGNSPLHF. In nucleotides, the CDR3 is TGCGCCAGCAGCTTGGGAGCGGGAGGGAATTCACCCCTCCACTTT. Full variable domain (remainder filled in from reference TRBV5-1 and TRBJ1-6): KAGVTQTPRYLIKTRGQQVTLSCSPISGHRSVSWYQQTPGQGLQFLFEYFSETQRNKGNFPGRFSGRQFSNSRSEMNVSTLELGDSALYLCASSLGAGGNSPLHFGNGTRLTVT.

The J gene is TRBJ1-2, the V gene TRBV6-5; weak D call: TRBD1 (5 bases). V shed 4 bases and J shed 4 bases, with 10 bases lying between them. CDR1 and CDR2 (germline): MNHEY, SVGAGI. This CDR3 comprises 13 residues. CDR3 loop: CASSSVTGYGYTF. The DNA of the CDR3 is TGTGCCAGCAGTTCCGTTACAGGCTATGGCTACACCTTC.

The CDR3 is CASSGLPGATYEQYF. For the CDR3, the DNA is TGTGCCAGCAGCGGACTTCCTGGAGCTACCTACGAGCAGTACTTC. The genes are TRBV9 and TRBJ2-7; no clear D gene. V lost 3 bases and J lost 2, with 15 bases in between. Germline V gene data show CDR1 as SGDLS and CDR2 as YYNGEE. The length of the CDR3 is 15 residues.

The chain employs TRBV29-1 and TRBJ2-1; 8 nucleotides match TRBD1. The V gene end was trimmed by 5 bases and the J gene end by 9 bases; junction bases not matched to a gene: 6. The CDR3 length is 12 residues. Germline-derived CDR1 and CDR2 are SQVTM and ANQGSEA. CDR3 loop: CSVPSTGGEQFF. The CDR3 nucleotides read TGCAGCGTTCCTAGTACAGGGGGTGAGCAGTTCTTC.

This clone was detected once. The chain carries TRBV3-1 (or the pseudogene TRBV3-2) and TRBJ2-2, with no clear D. The germline V gene encodes CDR1 LGHDT and CDR2 YNNKEL (reference sequence). The CDR3 runs 14 residues. With 4 bases removed from V and 6 bases from J, the gap between germline ends came to 12 bases. The CDR3 DNA reads as TGTGCCAGCAGCCGCCACCGACTGTCCGGGGAGCTGTTTTTT. Its translation is CASSRHRLSGELFF.

The chain couples TRBV7-9 to TRBJ1-2; possible D gene TRBD1, 5 bases. Per germline, CDR1 SEHNR and CDR2 FQNEAQ (reference sequence). CDR3 length: 16 residues. Deletions cut 5 bases from V and 4 bases from J, with 20 bases between. Written as DNA, the CDR3 is TGTGCCAGCAGCCGCAGCGGGGGGGTTTCCTTCTATGGCTACACCTTC. This gives the protein CASSRSGGVSFYGYTF.

The chain joins TRBV4-2 to TRBJ1-3; D is uncertain. The CDR3 sequence is 13 residues long. Trimming took 1 base from V and 8 from J, leaving 9 bases between them. Germline V gene sequence: CDR1 LGHNA, CDR2 YNFKEQ. CDR3 nucleotides: TGTGCCAGCAGCCAAGTGATGAGGTACACCATATATTTT. Protein sequence: CASSQVMRYTIYF.

V and J are TRBV9 and TRBJ2-7; maybe TRBD2 (5 bases). V lost 4 bases to trimming and J lost 5 bases, with 16 bases between them. The CDR3 consists of 14 residues. CDR1 and CDR2 (germline): SGDLS, YYNGEE. CDR3 amino acids: CASSPPAGADEQYF. The CDR3 DNA sequence: TGTGCCAGCAGCCCCCCCGCAGGAGCGGACGAGCAGTACTTC.

The V call is TRBV28, the J call TRBJ1-2; unclear D gene. CDR1 is MDHEN, CDR2 SYDVKM, per germline. CDR3 length: 12 amino acids. The V end was cut by 3 bases, the J end by 5 bases, with 7 bases between. CDR3 region: CASSFRGYGYTF. The CDR3 nucleotides read TGTGCCAGCAGTTTCCGAGGTTATGGCTACACCTTC.